The 5 T cell receptor beta chains presented below share a single source sample, sequenced in a study of control samples from healthy donors and cancer patients. Profiling relied on immunoSEQ multiplex PCR, and the TCRdb table lists in-frame clones only, not all of them. Here the sample spans fewer than 95,000 clones, 85% being singletons. Sequencing used blood. The receptors originated from a man aged 25 to 40 in good health.

The V call is TRBV5-1, the J call TRBJ2-3, with 8 nucleotides matching TRBD2. The CDR3 is 16 amino acids. Germline trimming cut 0 bases from V and 1 base from J; bases unmatched to any gene: 4. From germline, CDR1 is SGHRS and CDR2 YFSETQ. The CDR3 reads CASSLGSGVGTDTQYF. The CDR3 DNA sequence: TGCGCCAGCAGCTTGGGTAGCGGGGTGGGCACAGATACGCAGTATTTT.

This clone has only one observation. V is TRBV5-1 and J is TRBJ2-7; 8 bases line up with TRBD1. The CDR3 contains 14 residues. The junction had 5 bases not matched to a gene; V was cut back by 4 bases and J by 2 bases. The germline V gene encodes CDR1 SGHRS and CDR2 YFSETQ. CDR3 DNA: TGCGCCAGCAGCCCCGGACAGGGCCCCTACGAGCAGTACTTC. It is translated as CASSPGQGPYEQYF.

J is TRBJ1-3 and V is TRBV6-5; 7 bases agree with TRBD1. Losses at the gene ends were 8 bases for V and 0 bases for J; bases not matched to a gene: 1. CDR1 MNHEY and CDR2 SVGAGI come from the germline V gene. The CDR3 sequence is 13 residues long. DNA for the CDR3: TGTGCCAGCGGGACAGCCTCTGGAAACACCATATATTTT. Its translation is CASGTASGNTIYF.

This chain joins TRBV10-3 and TRBJ2-2; perhaps TRBD2 as D (6 bases). CDR1 ENHRY and CDR2 SYGVKD come from the germline V gene. The CDR3 runs to 15 residues. Trimming left V 2 bases short and J 1 base short, with 8 bases between. The CDR3 nucleotides read TGTGCCATCAGTGAGGTGGGGGGGAACACCGGGGAGCTGTTTTTT. This translates into CAISEVGGNTGELFF.

The chain employs TRBV6-1 and TRBJ1-5; 8 bases align to TRBD1. Trimming removed 2 bases from V and 1 base from J; junction bases left unmatched: 10. Germline assignment: CDR1 MNHNS and CDR2 SASEGT. The CDR3 runs to 18 residues. The CDR3 DNA reads TGTGCCAGCAGTGAATTCCCCCAGGGGGCGAGGAGCAATCAGCCCCAGCATTTT. It codes for CASSEFPQGARSNQPQHF.